Shown below are 25 T cell receptor beta chains from a single sample sequenced in a study of T cell changes during pregnancy in multiple sclerosis. The protocol was immunoSEQ multiplex PCR, while the TCRdb copy is restricted to in-frame clones and leaves out a portion. Of tens of thousands of clones in the sample, 90% were seen once. Sample: peripheral blood, taken in the first trimester of pregnancy. The receptors here all came from a female donor in good health, enrolled as a control in a pregnancy study.

V and J are TRBV7-2 and TRBJ1-4; the match to TRBD1 covers 8 bases. Germline trimming cut 1 base from V and 0 bases from J; bases unmatched to any gene: 4. The CDR3 consists of 17 residues. Germline values: CDR1 SGHTA, CDR2 FQGNSA. CDR3 in amino acids: CASSLGAGGATNEKLFF. CDR3 coding DNA: TGTGCCAGCAGCTTAGGGGCAGGGGGCGCAACTAATGAAAAACTGTTTTTT.

In its sample, this clone was seen once. The CDR3 loop is CASSHRTGYSNQPQHF. In DNA form, the CDR3 reads TGCGCCAGCAGCCACAGGACAGGTTACAGCAATCAGCCCCAGCATTTT. The V call is TRBV4-1, the J call TRBJ1-5; the match to TRBD1 covers 7 bases. The V gene's germline CDR1 is MGHRA and CDR2 YSYEKL. Trimming cost V 3 bases and J 1 base; bases outside gene matches: 6. The CDR3 length is 16 residues.

The chain uses TRBV7-8 and TRBJ1-2; TRBD1 matches 9 bases. V trimming: 5 bases; J trimming: 4 bases; junction bases outside the gene matches: 14. In germline, CDR1 is SGHVS, CDR2 FQNEAQ. This CDR3 region has 17 residues. The CDR3, as DNA: TGTGCCAGCAGCGAGAATCCGGGACAGGGTTCGAGCTATGGCTACACCTTC. The encoded protein is CASSENPGQGSSYGYTF. Based on the CDR3 plus reference TRBV7-8 and TRBJ1-2, the full variable domain is GAGVSQSPRYKVAKRGQDVALRCDPISGHVSLFWYQQALGQGPEFLTYFQNEAQLDKSGLPSDRFFAERPEGSVSTLKIQRTQQEDSAVYLCASSENPGQGSSYGYTFGSGTRLTVV.

The chain uses TRBV5-1 and TRBJ1-2; D gene uncertain. V was pared by 3 bases and J by 8 bases, with 8 bases between. Germline values: CDR1 SGHRS, CDR2 YFSETQ. The CDR3 consists of 11 residues. This chain's CDR3 is CASSSDWGYTF. In nucleotides, the CDR3 is TGCGCCAGCAGCTCCGACTGGGGCTACACCTTC.

The V and J genes are TRBV2 and TRBJ2-3; TRBD1 matches at 8 bases. The CDR3 consists of 15 residues. Looked up from germline, CDR1 is SNHLY and CDR2 is FYNNEI. Unmatched junction bases numbered 3, after V lost 4 bases and J lost 0 bases. The CDR3 DNA reads TGTGCCAGCAGTGCTAGACAGGGGAGCACAGATACGCAGTATTTT. Its protein product is CASSARQGSTDTQYF.

The genes are TRBV5-4 and TRBJ2-1, with D possibly matching TRBD2 (6 bases). Germline V lookup: CDR1 SGHNT, CDR2 YYREEE (reference sequence). Trimming took off 5 bases at V and 7 bases at J, with 10 bases between the two ends. CDR3 size: 12 residues. The CDR3 bases are TGTGCCAGCAGTCGGGACTTAAATGAGCAGTTCTTC. Translation gives CASSRDLNEQFF.

The chain is built from TRBV11-3 and TRBJ2-1; 16 nucleotides align to TRBD2. The CDR3 is made up of 17 amino acids. V gave up 5 bases and J gave up 4 bases; unmatched junction bases: 5. Germline V CDR1 and CDR2: SGHNT, YENEEA. In DNA form, the CDR3 reads TGTGCCAGCAGCCGGGGACTAGCGGGGGGGCCGTACAATGAGCAGTTCTTC. It translates to CASSRGLAGGPYNEQFF.

V and J are TRBV2 and TRBJ2-2; 8 positions match TRBD2. In germline, CDR1 is SNHLY, CDR2 FYNNEI. The CDR3 has 16 residues. Trimming cost V 2 bases and J 4 bases; bases outside gene matches: 6. CDR3 sequence reads: CASSEPGGTRTGELFF. The CDR3 region has the DNA TGTGCCAGCAGTGAACCGGGGGGGACGCGCACCGGGGAGCTGTTTTTT.

V usage is TRBV7-9 and J usage is TRBJ2-7; 9 positions agree with TRBD1. V lost 2 bases, J lost 4 bases, and 9 bases stayed unmatched. This CDR3 is 16 amino acids long. In germline, CDR1 is SEHNR, CDR2 FQNEAQ (reference sequence). The CDR3 sequence: CASSLKPGQGFYEQYF. CDR3 in DNA: TGTGCCAGCAGCTTAAAACCGGGACAGGGCTTTTACGAGCAGTACTTC.

This clone was seen a single time. The rearrangement joins TRBV27 to TRBJ2-3; weak D call: TRBD1 (5 bases). CDR1 and CDR2 (germline): MNHEY, SMNVEV (reference sequence). Trimming left V 4 bases short and J 3 bases short, with 11 bases between. The CDR3 is 14 amino acids. The CDR3 coding sequence is TGTGCCAGCAGTTCAGGGCCTCAGACAGATACGCAGTATTTT. This encodes CASSSGPQTDTQYF.

The genes are TRBV27 and TRBJ2-7, with a tentative D call TRBD2 (6 bases). The germline gives CDR1 MNHEY, CDR2 SMNVEV (reference sequence). The CDR3 is 12 residues long. Trimming shortened V by 5 bases and J by 5 bases, and 10 bases separated the two germline ends. For the CDR3, the DNA is TGTGCCAGCAGTGGGGGGAGCCACGAGCAGTACTTC. It codes for CASSGGSHEQYF.

The genes are TRBV7-8 and TRBJ2-7, with D tentatively TRBD2 (6 bases). Germline CDR1 and CDR2: SGHVS and FQNEAQ. V was clipped by 8 bases and J by 0 bases, with 8 bases between them. This CDR3 region has 12 residues. CDR3 protein: CASRGDSYEQYF. The CDR3 nucleotides are TGTGCCAGCCGCGGGGACTCCTACGAGCAGTACTTC.

The chain couples TRBV13 to TRBJ1-1, with D tentatively TRBD1 (6 bases). CDR1 and CDR2 from the germline V gene are PRHDT and FYEKMQ (reference sequence). The CDR3 length is 19 residues. Trimming shortened V by 4 bases and J by 0 bases, and 24 bases separated the two germline ends. In DNA form, the CDR3 reads TGTGCCAGCAGCTCCGTGGAGGACAGTATTGCGCCGGTGAACACTGAAGCTTTCTTT. Protein: CASSSVEDSIAPVNTEAFF. The complete variable domain, with remaining parts taken from reference TRBV13 and TRBJ1-1, reads AAGVIQSPRHLIKEKRETATLKCYPIPRHDTVYWYQQGPGQDPQFLISFYEKMQSDKGSIPDRFSAQQFSDYHSELNMSSLELGDSALYFCASSSVEDSIAPVNTEAFFGQGTRLTVV.

This chain links TRBV19 with TRBJ1-1; possible D gene TRBD1, 6 bases. The V end lost 7 bases, the J end lost 4 bases, and 22 bases lay between the germline ends. Germline V gene sequence: CDR1 LNHDA, CDR2 SQIVND (reference sequence). The CDR3 spans 16 residues. This chain's CDR3 is CASTILGGRESTEAFF. DNA for the CDR3: TGTGCCAGTACCATCCTTGGGGGCAGGGAATCCACTGAAGCTTTCTTT. Full variable domain (rest looked up from reference TRBV19 and TRBJ1-1): DGGITQSPKYLFRKEGQNVTLSCEQNLNHDAMYWYRQDPGQGLRLIYYSQIVNDFQKGDIAEGYSVSREKKESFPLTVTSAQKNPTAFYLCASTILGGRESTEAFFGQGTRLTVV.

V and J are TRBV5-1 and TRBJ1-2; D is unclear. V dropped 0 bases and J dropped 6 bases, with 6 bases sitting between them. The germline gives CDR1 SGHRS, CDR2 YFSETQ. The CDR3 consists of 12 residues. CDR3: CASSLDSHGYTF. DNA for the CDR3: TGCGCCAGCAGCTTGGACAGCCATGGCTACACCTTC.

This clone appeared once. This chain uses TRBV6-6 with TRBJ1-1; D unresolved. This CDR3 spans 13 amino acids. The germline V and J ends were trimmed by 0 bases and 5 bases, with 7 bases remaining between them. CDR1 is MNHNY and CDR2 is SVGAGI in the germline V gene (reference sequence). This CDR3 reads CASSYSRETEAFF. The CDR3 DNA sequence: TGTGCCAGCAGTTACTCTCGGGAGACTGAAGCTTTCTTT.

This chain joins TRBV5-6 and TRBJ2-1; 9 nucleotides match TRBD2. CDR1 SGHDT and CDR2 YYEEEE come from the germline V gene. V shed 6 bases, J shed 2 bases, and the junction held 3 bases outside the gene matches. This CDR3 spans 14 amino acids. CDR3 DNA sequence: TGTGCCAGCAACAAGCGGGAGGCCTACAATGAGCAGTTCTTC. It yields the protein CASNKREAYNEQFF.

This chain joins TRBV5-1 and TRBJ2-5; 11 bases line up with TRBD1. The germline gives CDR1 SGHRS, CDR2 YFSETQ. This CDR3 has 14 amino acids. The V segment lost 4 bases and the J segment 5 bases; nucleotides outside the gene matches: 4. CDR3 bases: TGCGCCAGCAGCATAGGACAGGGGGCTGAGACCCAGTACTTC. Translation gives CASSIGQGAETQYF.

The gene calls are TRBV19 and TRBJ1-4; 9 nucleotides agree with TRBD1. Trimming cost V 4 bases and J 7 bases; bases outside gene matches: 4. This CDR3 is 14 amino acids long. CDR1 LNHDA and CDR2 SQIVND come from the germline V gene (reference sequence). In nucleotides, the CDR3 is TGTGCCAGTAGTACCCGACAGGGGGGTGAAAAACTGTTTTTT. It specifies CASSTRQGGEKLFF.

The chain is built from TRBV19 and TRBJ1-3, with 8 bases fitting TRBD1. The germline V gene encodes CDR1 LNHDA and CDR2 SQIVND (reference sequence). V trimming: 5 bases; J trimming: 4 bases; junction bases outside the gene matches: 7. The CDR3 is 15 residues long. The CDR3: CASSPSGQGGNTIYF. The CDR3 coding sequence is TGTGCCAGTAGTCCTTCCGGACAGGGAGGAAACACCATATATTTT.

Of note for this clone: Other DNA variants within this sample encode the same CDR3. The chain employs TRBV7-8 and TRBJ1-5, with D possibly matching TRBD1 (5 bases). The V gene lost 1 base and the J gene lost 4 bases, with 8 bases spanning the gap. Germline V gives CDR1 SGHVS, CDR2 FQNEAQ. This CDR3 comprises 14 residues. This CDR3 reads CASSLEAGNQPQHF. CDR3 sequence (DNA): TGTGCCAGCAGCTTAGAGGCAGGGAATCAGCCCCAGCATTTT.

This chain links TRBV12-5 with TRBJ2-1; 9 bases match TRBD2. There are 17 residues in the CDR3. Losses at the gene ends were 1 base for V and 2 bases for J; bases not matched to a gene: 6. The germline CDR1 and CDR2 sequences are LGHNT and FRNRAP. The CDR3 region is CASGLGVLAGAYNEQFF. For the CDR3, the DNA is TGTGCTAGTGGTTTGGGAGTACTAGCGGGCGCCTACAATGAGCAGTTCTTC.

This chain uses TRBV28 with TRBJ2-7; the match to TRBD2 covers 9 bases. With V trimmed by 8 bases and J by 6 bases, 11 bases remained unmatched. The CDR3 length is 14 residues. Germline values: CDR1 MDHEN, CDR2 SYDVKM. CDR3 protein: CASSWGGRASEQYF. Here the CDR3 DNA reads TGTGCCAGCTCATGGGGCGGGAGGGCCTCCGAGCAGTACTTC.

V and J are TRBV29-1 and TRBJ2-5; possibly TRBD1 for D (6 bases). Between the trimmed V and J ends, which lost 3 bases and 5 bases, there was a span of 19 bases. The CDR3 runs 15 residues. Germline lookup yields CDR1 SQVTM and CDR2 ANQGSEA. CDR3: CSVDTGSGAGETQYF. The DNA for the CDR3 is TGCAGCGTTGATACTGGGTCAGGGGCAGGGGAGACCCAGTACTTC.

This chain uses TRBV11-2 with TRBJ2-7; D gene ambiguous. There are 13 residues in the CDR3. Germline values: CDR1 SGHAT, CDR2 FQNNGV. The ends were cut back, 6 bases at V and 4 bases at J, with 13 bases in the middle. For the CDR3, the DNA is TGTGCCAGCAGAGCTTATATTCCTTACGAGCAGTACTTC. Its translation is CASRAYIPYEQYF.